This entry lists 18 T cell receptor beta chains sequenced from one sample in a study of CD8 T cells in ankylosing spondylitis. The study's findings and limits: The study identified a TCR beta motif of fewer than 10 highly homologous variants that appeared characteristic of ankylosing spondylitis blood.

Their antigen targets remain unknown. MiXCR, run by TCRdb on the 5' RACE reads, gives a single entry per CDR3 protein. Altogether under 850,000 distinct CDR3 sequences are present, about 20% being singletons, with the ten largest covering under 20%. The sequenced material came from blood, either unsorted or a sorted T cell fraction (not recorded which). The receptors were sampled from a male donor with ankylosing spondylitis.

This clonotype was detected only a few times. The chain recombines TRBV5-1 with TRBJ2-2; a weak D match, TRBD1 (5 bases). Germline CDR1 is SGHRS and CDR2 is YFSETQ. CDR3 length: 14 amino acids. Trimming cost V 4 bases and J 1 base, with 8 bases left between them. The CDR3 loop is CASSQDKNTGELFF. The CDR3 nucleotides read TGCGCCAGCAGCCAGGACAAGAACACCGGGGAGCTGTTTTTT. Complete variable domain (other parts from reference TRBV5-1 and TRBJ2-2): KAGVTQTPRYLIKTRGQQVTLSCSPISGHRSVSWYQQTPGQGLQFLFEYFSETQRNKGNFPGRFSGRQFSNSRSEMNVSTLELGDSALYLCASSQDKNTGELFFGEGSRLTVL.

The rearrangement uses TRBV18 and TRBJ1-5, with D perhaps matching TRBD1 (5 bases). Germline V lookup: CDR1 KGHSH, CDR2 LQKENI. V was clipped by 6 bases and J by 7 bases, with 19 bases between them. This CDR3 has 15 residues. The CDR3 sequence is CASSTNPGGGQPQHF. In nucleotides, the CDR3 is TGTGCCAGCTCTACGAACCCTGGGGGTGGACAGCCCCAGCATTTT.

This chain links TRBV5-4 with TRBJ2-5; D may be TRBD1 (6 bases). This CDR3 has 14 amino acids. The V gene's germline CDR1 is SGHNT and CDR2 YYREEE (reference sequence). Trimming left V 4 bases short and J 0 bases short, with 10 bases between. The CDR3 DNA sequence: TGTGCCAGCAGCCGACAGGATCACCAAGAGACCCAGTACTTC. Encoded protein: CASSRQDHQETQYF.

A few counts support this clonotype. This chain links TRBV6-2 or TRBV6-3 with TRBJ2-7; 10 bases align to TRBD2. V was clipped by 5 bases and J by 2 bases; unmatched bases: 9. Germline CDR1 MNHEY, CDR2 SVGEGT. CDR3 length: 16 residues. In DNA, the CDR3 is TGTGCCAGCAGTAAACATACTAGCGGGAAGACCTACGAGCAGTACTTC. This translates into CASSKHTSGKTYEQYF.

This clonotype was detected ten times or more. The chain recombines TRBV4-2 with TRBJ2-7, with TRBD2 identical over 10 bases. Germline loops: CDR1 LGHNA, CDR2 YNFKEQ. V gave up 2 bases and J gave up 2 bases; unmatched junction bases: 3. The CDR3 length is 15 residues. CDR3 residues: CASSQSAGGTYEQYF. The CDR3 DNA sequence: TGTGCCAGCAGCCAATCAGCGGGAGGGACCTACGAGCAGTACTTC.

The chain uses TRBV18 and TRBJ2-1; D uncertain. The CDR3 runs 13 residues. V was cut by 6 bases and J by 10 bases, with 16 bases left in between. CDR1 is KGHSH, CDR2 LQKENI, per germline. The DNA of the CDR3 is TGTGCCAGCTCCCTCGACGGATTAGGGGAGCAGTTCTTC. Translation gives CASSLDGLGEQFF. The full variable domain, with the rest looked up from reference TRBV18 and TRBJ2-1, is NAGVMQNPRHLVRRRGQEARLRCSPMKGHSHVYWYRQLPEEGLKFMVYLQKENIIDESGMPKERFSAEFPKEGPSILRIQQVVRGDSAAYFCASSLDGLGEQFFGPGTRLTVL.

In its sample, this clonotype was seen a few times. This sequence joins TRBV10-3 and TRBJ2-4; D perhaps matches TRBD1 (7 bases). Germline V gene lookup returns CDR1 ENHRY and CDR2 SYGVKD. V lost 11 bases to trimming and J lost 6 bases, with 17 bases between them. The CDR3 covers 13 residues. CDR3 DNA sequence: TGTGCCGCAGGACAGGCCGGGGGAAACATTCAGTACTTC. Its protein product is CAAGQAGGNIQYF.

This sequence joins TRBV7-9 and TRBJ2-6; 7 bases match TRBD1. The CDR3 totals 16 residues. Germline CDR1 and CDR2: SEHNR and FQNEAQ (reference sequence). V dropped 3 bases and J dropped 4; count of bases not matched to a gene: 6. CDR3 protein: CASSFSGGLGANVLTF. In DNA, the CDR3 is TGTGCCAGCAGCTTCTCAGGGGGTCTGGGGGCCAACGTCCTGACTTTC.

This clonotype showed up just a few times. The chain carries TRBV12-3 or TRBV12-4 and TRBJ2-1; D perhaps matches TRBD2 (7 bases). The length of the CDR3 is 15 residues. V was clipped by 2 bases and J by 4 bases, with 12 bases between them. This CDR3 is CASSLIGGPYNEQFF. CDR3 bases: TGTGCCAGCAGTTTAATCGGGGGGCCGTACAATGAGCAGTTCTTC.

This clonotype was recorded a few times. The chain's CDR3 is CASSLGSAFWGTNYGYTF. For the CDR3, the DNA is TGTGCCAGCAGTTTAGGTTCGGCCTTCTGGGGAACTAACTATGGCTACACCTTC. The genes are TRBV28 and TRBJ1-2; D ambiguous. V lost 2 bases and J lost 0, with 19 bases in between. Germline CDR1 reads MDHEN; CDR2 reads SYDVKM. The CDR3 length is 18 residues.

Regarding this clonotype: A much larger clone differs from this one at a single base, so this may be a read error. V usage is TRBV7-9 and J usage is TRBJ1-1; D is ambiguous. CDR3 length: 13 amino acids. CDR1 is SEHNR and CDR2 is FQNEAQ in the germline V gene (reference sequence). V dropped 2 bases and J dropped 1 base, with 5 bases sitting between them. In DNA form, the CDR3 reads TGTGCCAGCAGCTTAATGGCGAACACTGAAGCTTTCTTT. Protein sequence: CASSLMANTEAFF.

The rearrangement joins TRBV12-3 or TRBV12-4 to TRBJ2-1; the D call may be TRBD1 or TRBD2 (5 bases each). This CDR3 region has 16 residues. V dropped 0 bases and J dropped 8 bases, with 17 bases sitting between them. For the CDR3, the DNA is TGTGCCAGCAGTTTAGCGACGGGACCAACATTGGATGAGCAGTTCTTC. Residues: CASSLATGPTLDEQFF.

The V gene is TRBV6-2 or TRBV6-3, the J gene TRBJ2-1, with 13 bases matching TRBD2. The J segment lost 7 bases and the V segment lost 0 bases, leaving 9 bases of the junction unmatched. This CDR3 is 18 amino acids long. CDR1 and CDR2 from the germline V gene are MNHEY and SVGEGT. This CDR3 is CASSYSAGLAGALNEQFF. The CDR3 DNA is TGTGCCAGCAGTTACTCGGCCGGACTAGCGGGAGCCCTAAATGAGCAGTTCTTC.

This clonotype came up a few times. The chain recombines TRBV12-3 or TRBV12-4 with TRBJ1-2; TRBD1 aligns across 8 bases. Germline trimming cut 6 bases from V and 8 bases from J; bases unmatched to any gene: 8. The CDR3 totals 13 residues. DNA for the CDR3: TGTGCCAGCAGCACAGGGGGAAGATACGGCTACACCTTC. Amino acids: CASSTGGRYGYTF.

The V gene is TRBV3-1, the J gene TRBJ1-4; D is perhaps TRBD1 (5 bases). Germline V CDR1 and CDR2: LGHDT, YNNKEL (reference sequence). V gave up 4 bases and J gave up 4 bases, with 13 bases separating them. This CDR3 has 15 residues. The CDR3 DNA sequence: TGTGCCAGCAGCCTCCACGCGGGGGTTAATGAAAAACTGTTTTTT. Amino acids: CASSLHAGVNEKLFF.

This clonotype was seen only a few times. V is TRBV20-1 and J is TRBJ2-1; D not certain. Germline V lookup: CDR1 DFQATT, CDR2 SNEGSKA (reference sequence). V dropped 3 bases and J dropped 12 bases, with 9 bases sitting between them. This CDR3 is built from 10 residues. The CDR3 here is CSASIEWQFF. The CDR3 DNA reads TGCAGTGCTAGTATAGAATGGCAGTTCTTC.

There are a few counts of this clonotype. The CDR3 here is CASSATSGAAGELFF. CDR3 nucleotides: TGTGCCAGCAGTGCGACTAGCGGGGCGGCCGGGGAGCTGTTTTTT. The chain carries TRBV12-3 or TRBV12-4 and TRBJ2-2; the match to TRBD2 covers 11 bases. The CDR3 covers 15 residues. Trimming at V came to 5 bases and at J to 6 bases, leaving 5 bases not matched to a gene.

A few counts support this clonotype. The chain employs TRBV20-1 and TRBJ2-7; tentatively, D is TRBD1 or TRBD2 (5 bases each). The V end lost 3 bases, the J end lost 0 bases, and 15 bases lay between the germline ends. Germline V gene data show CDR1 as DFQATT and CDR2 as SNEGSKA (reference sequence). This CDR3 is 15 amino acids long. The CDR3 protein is CSASQPGRSSYEQYF. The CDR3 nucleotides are TGCAGTGCTAGCCAACCGGGACGCAGCTCCTACGAGCAGTACTTC.